This TCR beta chain appears in the sequencing data of a study of PD-L1 blockade in urothelial cancer (dated by TCRdb to the late 2010s). For context, the study as a whole: Therapy was started in the mid-2010s for all patients, and atezolizumab 1,200 mg was administered intravenously every 3 weeks. Pretreatment tumor samples, along with matched peripheral blood collected serially before and after atezolizumab treatment, underwent TCR sequencing. Pretreatment blood TCR-seq was available for around 29 patients, at least one posttreatment blood collection was obtained for 25 or so patients, and tumor TCR-seq was available for 25 or so patients. About 10 patients achieved durable clinical benefit and roughly 20 did not. Somatic, immune and clinical correlates of response to PD-L1 blockade with atezolizumab in urothelial cancer were the focus of an exploratory multi-omic analysis. Blood samples gave a median of 141,255 T cells and 83,000 or so unique TCRs, with a median clonality of roughly 0.08. Blood samples were analyzed 3 weeks after the start of treatment (second dose) and 6 weeks after the start of treatment. An ECOG performance status of 0 or 1 was recorded for the patients, and 0 to 3 prior chemotherapy regimens had been received by the patients. In the same patients, whole exome sequencing and RNA sequencing of pretreatment tumors were performed in addition to TCR sequencing. Durable clinical benefit was defined as progression-free survival longer than 6 months, and TCR features were also tested against progression-free and overall survival. About nine tenths of the roughly 29 patients were males with bladder-origin urothelial cancer, and about 65% of the roughly 29 reported a prior smoking history. Findings and caveats that apply to the study as a whole: Because of the small sample size (n ≈ 27) and the many exploratory analyses performed, the results are intended to be regarded as hypothesis-generating. At 3 weeks after the start of treatment, tumor-associated TCR clones in peripheral blood had expanded more in patients with durable benefit (n of about 21, p = 0.022). A pretreatment peripheral blood TCR clonality below the median was linked to improved progression-free and overall survival.

The cohort included 29 patients with locally advanced or metastatic urothelial carcinoma who were treated at Memorial Sloan Kettering on a trial protocol. Peripheral blood mononuclear cells were collected pretreatment and during treatment, with between 1 and 8 total time points obtained per patient. The Qiagen DNeasy Blood extraction kit was used to purify genomic DNA from total PBMCs and tumor samples. PBMCs were collected pretreatment and during treatment and were isolated and stored as previously described. Trimming takes 5 bases from V and 1 base from J, and the germline ends sit 14 bases apart. The germline V gene yields MNHEY for CDR1 and SVGAGI for CDR2. The CDR3 runs 15 residues from the cysteine to the phenylalanine. The DNA shown is the 45-base CDR3, in frame from base 1. Synthetic TCR analog templates were spiked into each PCR to estimate absolute template abundance from read counts. The immunoSEQ assay used bias-controlled V and J gene primers to amplify TCRbeta CDR3 regions from genomic DNA. Rearranged TCRbeta segments were sequenced at approximately 20X coverage. In the authors' own workflow: Clustering was used to correct sequencing errors, and CDR3s were annotated against IMGT to assign V, D and J genes. Only productive TCRbeta rearrangements were used in downstream analyses, excluding out-of-frame or stop-codon sequences. To compute clonality, Shannon entropy was normalized by the log of the number of unique productive sequences and then subtracted from one. Clones differing between time points or between blood and tumor were identified using Fisher's exact test with Benjamini-Hochberg correction, with an adjusted p below 0.01 applied as the threshold. TCRdb mirrors the immuneACCESS table, restricted to in-frame sequences. Some clones are absent from its copies; in checked studies, under half trace to an unresolved V gene, and the reason for the others is unknown. The V and J calls and clone size are taken from that table; D and trimming were inferred from the DNA. The sample yields some 52,000 clones; 84% were counted once. The ten largest make up 5.8% of the sample.

This clone was counted a few times. This clone's antigen is unknown. Nothing much larger sits one base from this clone, and base qualities are not available. This receptor was taken from a man aged 35 to 55 with urothelial cancer. Sequences were derived from PBMCs, sampled around atezolizumab (anti-PD-L1) treatment. Recombination joined TRBV6-5 with TRBJ1-1; the D region possibly corresponds to TRBD1 (6 bases align). The base sequence is TGTGCCAGCAGTCCTTGGGACATTCGGAACACTGAAGCTTTCTTT. It translates to CASSPWDIRNTEAFF.